Presented here are 20 T cell receptor beta chains from one specimen sequenced in a study of cytomegalovirus exposure and HLA in healthy donors. The PCR used 60 Vbeta and 13 Jbeta primers. Sequenced by immunoSEQ multiplex PCR; TCRdb stores in-frame clones only, minus some. The specimen's table records 100,000 to 150,000 clones. Sequencing was carried out using PBMCs. Source of these receptors: a woman aged 40 to 50 in good health and CMV-seropositive.

The V call is TRBV9, the J call TRBJ2-7; the match to TRBD2 covers 8 bases. V shed 5 bases and J 0 bases; nucleotides not matched to a gene: 4. CDR1 and CDR2 from the germline V gene are SGDLS and YYNGEE. CDR3 size: 14 residues. The CDR3 DNA sequence: TGTGCCAGCAGGTCAAGCGGGAGCTCCTACGAGCAGTACTTC. Protein: CASRSSGSSYEQYF.

V gene TRBV6-6 combines with J gene TRBJ1-5, with 8 nucleotides matching TRBD1. Germline V CDR1 and CDR2: MNHNY, SVGAGI (reference sequence). CDR3 length equals 13 residues. The V segment lost 9 bases and the J segment 7 bases; nucleotides outside the gene matches: 8. The CDR3 DNA sequence: TGTGCCAGTCTGGACAGGGTAGAACAGCCCCAGCATTTT. Residues: CASLDRVEQPQHF.

V is TRBV28 and J is TRBJ2-7; 8 bases are shared with TRBD2. Germline V gene lookup returns CDR1 MDHEN and CDR2 SYDVKM. The CDR3 has 14 residues. V lost 3 bases and J lost 6; bases outside the gene matches: 7. The CDR3 here is CASSFFGGAGEQYF. The CDR3 DNA sequence: TGTGCCAGCAGTTTCTTCGGGGGGGCTGGCGAGCAGTACTTC.

To note about this clone: An end of the junction differs from the germline gene, which may be a read error. The chain recombines TRBV5-1 with TRBJ1-2; TRBD1 aligns across 7 bases. The germline gives CDR1 SGHRS, CDR2 YFSETQ. This CDR3 is 14 amino acids long. The DNA of the CDR3 is TGCGTCAGCAGCTTAGCCCAGGGGGGTTATGGCTACACCTTC. This translates into CVSSLAQGGYGYTF.

The gene calls are TRBV2 and TRBJ2-7, with D tentatively TRBD2 (5 bases). CDR1 and CDR2 (germline): SNHLY, FYNNEI. Trimming cost V 1 base and J 3 bases, with 10 bases left between them. This CDR3 is built from 14 residues. The CDR3 DNA sequence: TGTGCCAGCAGTGAAGGAGCGGTGTACTACGAGCAGTACTTC. Protein sequence: CASSEGAVYYEQYF.

The V and J genes are TRBV2 and TRBJ2-7, with TRBD1 matching 10 bases. V lost 5 bases, J lost 4 bases, and 17 bases stayed unmatched. CDR3 length: 18 amino acids. Germline V gives CDR1 SNHLY, CDR2 FYNNEI. CDR3 sequence reads: CASSNPGQGTSGAYEQYF. The CDR3 DNA follows: TGTGCCAGCAGTAATCCGGGACAGGGGACTAGTGGGGCTTACGAGCAGTACTTC. Based on the CDR3 plus reference TRBV2 and TRBJ2-7, the full variable domain is EPEVTQTPSHQVTQMGQEVILRCVPISNHLYFYWYRQILGQKVEFLVSFYNNEISEKSEIFDDQFSVERPDGSNFTLKIRSTKLEDSAMYFCASSNPGQGTSGAYEQYFGPGTRLTVT.

The J gene is TRBJ2-7, the V gene TRBV5-1; maybe TRBD2 (6 bases). The CDR3 contains 14 residues. Germline V lookup: CDR1 SGHRS, CDR2 YFSETQ. Trimming took 1 base from V and 4 from J, leaving 12 bases between them. The CDR3 coding sequence is TGCGCCAGCAGCTTGTCGGGACTTAATTACGAGCAGTACTTC. Residues: CASSLSGLNYEQYF.

The chain uses TRBV28 and TRBJ2-3; 11 positions match TRBD2. Trimming removed 6 bases from V and 5 bases from J; junction bases left unmatched: 4. The CDR3 is 14 amino acids. Germline CDR1 and CDR2: MDHEN and SYDVKM. This CDR3 is CASRSSGRVDTQYF. DNA for the CDR3: TGTGCCAGCAGAAGTAGCGGGAGGGTAGATACGCAGTATTTT.

Turning to this clone: Different DNA sequences within this sample yield the same CDR3. The rearrangement uses TRBV19 and TRBJ2-3; 12 bases are a match to TRBD2. V lost 5 bases to trimming and J lost 4 bases; unmatched junction nucleotides: 4. The CDR3 spans 15 residues. The germline V gene encodes CDR1 LNHDA and CDR2 SQIVND (reference sequence). CDR3 protein: CASSASSGGADTQYF. CDR3 nucleotide sequence: TGTGCCAGTAGTGCGTCTAGCGGGGGGGCAGATACGCAGTATTTT.

The V and J genes are TRBV9 and TRBJ2-1; 12 positions agree with TRBD2. J lost 3 bases, V lost 4 bases, and 8 bases had no gene match. There are 17 residues in the CDR3. Germline lookup yields CDR1 SGDLS and CDR2 YYNGEE. CDR3 coding DNA: TGTGCCAGCAGCCTGACTAGCGGGAGTTACCTCTACAATGAGCAGTTCTTC. This encodes CASSLTSGSYLYNEQFF.

The rearrangement uses TRBV7-8 and TRBJ1-3, with 7 bases lining up with TRBD1. CDR3 length: 15 residues. CDR1 SGHVS and CDR2 FQNEAQ come from the germline V gene. The trim removed 6 bases at V and 3 bases at J, leaving 8 bases unmatched. DNA for the CDR3: TGTGCCAGCAGAGCCGGAGGGGGCGTTGGAAACACCATATATTTT. It specifies CASRAGGGVGNTIYF.

The chain recombines TRBV19 with TRBJ2-3; 7 positions match TRBD2. With V trimmed by 3 bases and J by 6 bases, 6 bases remained unmatched. Per germline, CDR1 LNHDA and CDR2 SQIVND (reference sequence). This CDR3 is built from 14 residues. CDR3 sequence reads: CASSMGGSSDTQYF. The CDR3 coding sequence is TGTGCCAGTAGTATGGGCGGGAGTTCGGATACGCAGTATTTT.

J is TRBJ2-7 and V is TRBV28; 11 bases are shared with TRBD2. This CDR3 has 17 residues. The germline gives CDR1 MDHEN, CDR2 SYDVKM. V shed 7 bases and J 0 bases; nucleotides not matched to a gene: 11. The CDR3 DNA reads as TGTGCCAGCACCCAATGGGTAGCGGGAGGGCCCTCCTACGAGCAGTACTTC. Residues: CASTQWVAGGPSYEQYF.

The rearrangement joins TRBV5-4 to TRBJ1-1; 8 bases line up with TRBD1. Germline V lookup: CDR1 SGHNT, CDR2 YYREEE (reference sequence). The CDR3 length is 13 residues. With V trimmed by 4 bases and J by 5 bases, 4 bases remained unmatched. CDR3 in amino acids: CASSDQGATEAFF. Written as DNA, the CDR3 is TGTGCCAGCAGCGACCAGGGGGCAACTGAAGCTTTCTTT.

The rearrangement joins TRBV7-9 to TRBJ2-2, with 12 bases lining up with TRBD2. J gave up 4 bases and V 5 bases, and 2 bases lay outside the gene matches. Germline V gene data show CDR1 as SEHNR and CDR2 as FQNEAQ (reference sequence). This CDR3 has 15 amino acids. In DNA form, the CDR3 reads TGTGCCAGCAGCCTGGGACTAGCGGGCACCGGGGAGCTGTTTTTT. It is translated as CASSLGLAGTGELFF.

The CDR3 DNA reads as TGTGCCAGCAGCTTAGTTGCGGGCAATGAGCAGTTCTTC. Translating gives CASSLVAGNEQFF. This rearrangement joins TRBV7-9 to TRBJ2-1, with D perhaps matching TRBD2 (5 bases). The V end was cut by 1 base, the J end by 6 bases, with 7 bases between. The germline gives CDR1 SEHNR, CDR2 FQNEAQ (reference sequence). CDR3 length: 13 residues.

V and J are TRBV19 and TRBJ1-2, with D unresolved. This CDR3 contains 11 residues. Per the germline V gene, CDR1 is LNHDA and CDR2 is SQIVND (reference sequence). V lost 7 bases to trimming and J lost 7 bases, with 10 bases between them. CDR3 coding DNA: TGTGCCAGTAATCCAGGAGGTGGCTACACCTTC. This translates into CASNPGGGYTF.

The V gene is TRBV7-8, the J gene TRBJ1-5, with a weak D call TRBD1 (5 bases). The CDR3 loop spans 15 amino acids. Between the trimmed V and J ends, which lost 4 bases and 2 bases, there was a span of 12 bases. CDR1 is SGHVS and CDR2 is FQNEAQ in the germline V gene. CDR3 in amino acids: CASSSGWGGNQPQHF. DNA for the CDR3: TGTGCCAGCAGCTCAGGGTGGGGGGGCAATCAGCCCCAGCATTTT.

The chain carries TRBV6-1 and TRBJ2-7, with TRBD2 as a possible D gene (5 bases). V was pared by 5 bases and J by 0 bases, with 11 bases between. CDR3 length: 14 amino acids. The germline V gene encodes CDR1 MNHNS and CDR2 SASEGT. As DNA, the CDR3 is TGTGCCAGCAGTCCCACGCGGGCCTCCTACGAGCAGTACTTC. Its protein is CASSPTRASYEQYF.

V is TRBV7-8 and J is TRBJ2-7, with 7 positions matching TRBD1. The germline V gene has CDR1 SGHVS and CDR2 FQNEAQ. J gave up 3 bases and V 5 bases, and 13 bases lay outside the gene matches. CDR3 length: 16 residues. The CDR3 nucleotides are TGTGCCAGCAGCCTAGTCTACAGGGGCCGAGACTACGAGCAGTACTTC. The encoded protein is CASSLVYRGRDYEQYF.